This TCR beta chain is from a study of shared clonotypes between healthy human individuals. J was trimmed by 8 bases and V by 6 bases; bases with no gene match: 8. In germline, CDR1 is MDHEN, CDR2 SYDVKM. The CDR3 has 15 residues. TCRdb's copy holds only in-frame clones and misses some; the assay was immunoSEQ multiplex PCR. Among hundreds of thousands of clones, around two thirds were seen once, and the ten largest hold more than 1.5%. Healthy HIV-negative adults with no recent acute infections or vaccinations were recruited as donors. The split of CD4+ cells yielded CD45RA+ naive and CD45RA-negative memory subsets.

Source material: memory CD4+ T cells sorted from blood. The subset here: CD45RA-negative fraction. The receptor comes from a young woman in good health. V usage is TRBV28 and J usage is TRBJ2-1; 12 bases are shared with TRBD2. This chain's CDR3 is CASSNLAGGSDEQFF. CDR3 nucleotides: TGTGCCAGCAGCAATCTAGCGGGAGGGTCCGATGAGCAGTTCTTC.